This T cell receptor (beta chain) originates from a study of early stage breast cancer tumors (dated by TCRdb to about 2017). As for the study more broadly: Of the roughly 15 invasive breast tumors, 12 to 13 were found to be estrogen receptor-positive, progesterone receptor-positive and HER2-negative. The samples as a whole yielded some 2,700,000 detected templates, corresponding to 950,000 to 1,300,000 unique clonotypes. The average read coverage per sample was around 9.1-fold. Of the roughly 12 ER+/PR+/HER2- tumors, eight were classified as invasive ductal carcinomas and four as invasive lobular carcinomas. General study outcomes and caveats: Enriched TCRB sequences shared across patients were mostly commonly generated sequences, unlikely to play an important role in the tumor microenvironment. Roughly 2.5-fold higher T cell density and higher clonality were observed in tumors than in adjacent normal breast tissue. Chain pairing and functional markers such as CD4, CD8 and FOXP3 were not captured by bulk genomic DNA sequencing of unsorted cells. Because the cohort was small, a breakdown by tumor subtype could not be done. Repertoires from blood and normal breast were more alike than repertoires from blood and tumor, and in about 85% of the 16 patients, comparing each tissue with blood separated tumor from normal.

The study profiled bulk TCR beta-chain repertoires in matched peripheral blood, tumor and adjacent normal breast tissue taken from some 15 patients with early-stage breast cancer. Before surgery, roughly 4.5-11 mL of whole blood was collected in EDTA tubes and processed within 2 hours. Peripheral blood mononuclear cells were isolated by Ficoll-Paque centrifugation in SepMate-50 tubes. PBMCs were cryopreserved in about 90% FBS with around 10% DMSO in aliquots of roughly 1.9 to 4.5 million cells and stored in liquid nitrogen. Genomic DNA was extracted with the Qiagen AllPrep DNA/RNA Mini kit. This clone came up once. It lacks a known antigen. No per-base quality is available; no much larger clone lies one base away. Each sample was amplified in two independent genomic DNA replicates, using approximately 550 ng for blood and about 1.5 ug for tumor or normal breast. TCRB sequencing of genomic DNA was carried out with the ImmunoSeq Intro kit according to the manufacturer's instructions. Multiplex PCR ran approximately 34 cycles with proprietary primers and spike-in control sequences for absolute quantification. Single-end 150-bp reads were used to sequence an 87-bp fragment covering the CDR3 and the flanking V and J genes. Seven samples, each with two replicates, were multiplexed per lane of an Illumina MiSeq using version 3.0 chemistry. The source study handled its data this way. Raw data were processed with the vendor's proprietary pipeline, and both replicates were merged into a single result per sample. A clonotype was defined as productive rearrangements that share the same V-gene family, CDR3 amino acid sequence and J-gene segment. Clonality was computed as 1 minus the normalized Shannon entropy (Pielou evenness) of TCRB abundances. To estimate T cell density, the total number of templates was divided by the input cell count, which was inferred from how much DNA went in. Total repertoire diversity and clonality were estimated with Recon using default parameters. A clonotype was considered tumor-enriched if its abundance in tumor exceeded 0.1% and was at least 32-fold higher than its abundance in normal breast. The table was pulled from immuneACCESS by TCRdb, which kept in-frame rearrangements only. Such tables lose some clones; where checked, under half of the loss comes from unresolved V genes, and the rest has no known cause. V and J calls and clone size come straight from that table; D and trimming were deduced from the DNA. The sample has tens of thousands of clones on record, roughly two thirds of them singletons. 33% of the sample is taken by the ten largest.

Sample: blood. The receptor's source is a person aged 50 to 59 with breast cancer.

For the CDR3, the sequence is CASGYLGQTQYF. The sequenced DNA: TGTGCCAGCGGTTACCTAGGGCAGACCCAGTACTTC. This chain is built from TRBV5-6 and TRBJ2-5; confidence is insufficient to name the D gene. V is clipped by 7 bases and J by 6 bases, and the sequence between their germline boundaries is 13 bases long. The CDR3, cysteine through phenylalanine, is 12 amino acids long. Only the CDR3 part of the read is kept: 36 bases, read in frame from the first base. The germline V gene provides CDR1 SGHDT and CDR2 YYEEEE.